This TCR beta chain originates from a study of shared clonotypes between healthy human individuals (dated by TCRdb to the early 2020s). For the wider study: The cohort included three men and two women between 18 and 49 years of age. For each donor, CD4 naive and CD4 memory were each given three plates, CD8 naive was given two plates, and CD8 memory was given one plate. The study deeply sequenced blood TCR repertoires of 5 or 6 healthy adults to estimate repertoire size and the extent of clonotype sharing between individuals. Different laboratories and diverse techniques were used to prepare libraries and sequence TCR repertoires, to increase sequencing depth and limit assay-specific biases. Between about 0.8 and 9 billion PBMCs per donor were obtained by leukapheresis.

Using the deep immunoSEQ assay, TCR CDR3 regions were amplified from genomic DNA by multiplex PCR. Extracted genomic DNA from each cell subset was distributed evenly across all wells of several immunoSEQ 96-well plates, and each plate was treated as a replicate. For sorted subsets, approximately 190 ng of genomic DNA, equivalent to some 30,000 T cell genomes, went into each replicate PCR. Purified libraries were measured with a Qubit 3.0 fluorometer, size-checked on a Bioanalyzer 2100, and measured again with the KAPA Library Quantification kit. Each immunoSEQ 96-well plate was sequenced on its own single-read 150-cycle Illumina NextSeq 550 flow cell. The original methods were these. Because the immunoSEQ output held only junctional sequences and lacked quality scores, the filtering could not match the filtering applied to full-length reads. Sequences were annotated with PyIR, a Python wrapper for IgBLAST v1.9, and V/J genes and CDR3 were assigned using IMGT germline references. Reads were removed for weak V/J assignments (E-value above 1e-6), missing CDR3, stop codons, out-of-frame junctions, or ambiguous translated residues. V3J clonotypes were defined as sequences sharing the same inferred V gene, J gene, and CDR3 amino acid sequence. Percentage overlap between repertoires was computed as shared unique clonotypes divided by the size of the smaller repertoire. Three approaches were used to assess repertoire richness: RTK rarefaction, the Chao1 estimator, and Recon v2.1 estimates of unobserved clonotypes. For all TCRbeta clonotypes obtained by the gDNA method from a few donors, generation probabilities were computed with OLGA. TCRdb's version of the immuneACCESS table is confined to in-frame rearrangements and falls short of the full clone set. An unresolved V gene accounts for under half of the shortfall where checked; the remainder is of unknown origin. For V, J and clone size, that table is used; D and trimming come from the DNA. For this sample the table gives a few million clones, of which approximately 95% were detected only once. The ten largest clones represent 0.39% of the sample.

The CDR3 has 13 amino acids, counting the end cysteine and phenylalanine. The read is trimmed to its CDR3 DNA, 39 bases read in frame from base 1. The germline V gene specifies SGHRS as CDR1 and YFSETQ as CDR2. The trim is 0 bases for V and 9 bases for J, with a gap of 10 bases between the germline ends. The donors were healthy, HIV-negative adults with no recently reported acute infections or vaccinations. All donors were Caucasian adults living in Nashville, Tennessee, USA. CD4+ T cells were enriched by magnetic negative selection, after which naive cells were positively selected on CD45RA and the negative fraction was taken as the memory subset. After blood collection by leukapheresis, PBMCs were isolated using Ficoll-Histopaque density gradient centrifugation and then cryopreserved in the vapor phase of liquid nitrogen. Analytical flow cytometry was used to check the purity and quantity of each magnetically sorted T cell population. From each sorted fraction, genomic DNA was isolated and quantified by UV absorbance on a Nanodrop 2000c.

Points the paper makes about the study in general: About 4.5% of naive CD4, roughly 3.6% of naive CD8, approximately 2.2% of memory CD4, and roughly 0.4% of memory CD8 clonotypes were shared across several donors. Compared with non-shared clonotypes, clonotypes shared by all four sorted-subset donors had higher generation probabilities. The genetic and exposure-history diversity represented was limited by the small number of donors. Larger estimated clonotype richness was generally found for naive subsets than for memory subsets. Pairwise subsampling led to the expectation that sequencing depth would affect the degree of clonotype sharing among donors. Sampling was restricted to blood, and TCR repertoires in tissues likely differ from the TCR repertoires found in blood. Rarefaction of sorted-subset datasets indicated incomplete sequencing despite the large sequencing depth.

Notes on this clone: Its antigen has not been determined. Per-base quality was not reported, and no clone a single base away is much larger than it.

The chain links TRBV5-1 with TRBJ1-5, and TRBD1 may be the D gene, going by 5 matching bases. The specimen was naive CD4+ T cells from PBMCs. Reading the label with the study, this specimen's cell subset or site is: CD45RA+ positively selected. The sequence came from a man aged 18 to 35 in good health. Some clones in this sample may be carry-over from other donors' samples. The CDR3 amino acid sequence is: CASSLEGLGPQHF. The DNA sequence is TGCGCCAGCAGCTTGGAGGGGTTGGGGCCCCAGCATTTT. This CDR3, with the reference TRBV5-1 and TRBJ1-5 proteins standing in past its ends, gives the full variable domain KAGVTQTPRYLIKTRGQQVTLSCSPISGHRSVSWYQQTPGQGLQFLFEYFSETQRNKGNFPGRFSGRQFSNSRSEMNVSTLELGDSALYLCASSLEGLGPQHFGDGTRLSIL.